This paragraph reports one T cell receptor (beta chain). Its target is not known. The CDR3 has 14 residues. The V gene's germline CDR1 is SGHVS and CDR2 FNYEAQ. Trimming left V 1 base short and J 5 bases short, with 12 bases between. The data were obtained in a study of cytomegalovirus exposure and HLA in healthy donors. General study findings and limits: Testing in vitro showed a few CMV-associated chains specific for CMV antigens. Later analysis placed DRB1 highest and HLA-C lowest in TCR association rates, which differed by HLA locus.

Primers for the PCR totalled 60 Vbeta and 13 Jbeta. Clones were read by immunoSEQ multiplex PCR, and TCRdb kept only the in-frame ones, dropping some. The data hold around 100,000 clones, with 78% observed a single time. The V call is TRBV7-6, the J call TRBJ2-7, with D possibly being TRBD1 (6 bases). Sample: PBMCs. This receptor was identified in a male donor in good health and CMV-seropositive. CDR3 sequence (DNA): TGTGCCAGCAGCTTAGTACAGGGTGGCCACGAGCAGTACTTC. Amino acids: CASSLVQGGHEQYF.